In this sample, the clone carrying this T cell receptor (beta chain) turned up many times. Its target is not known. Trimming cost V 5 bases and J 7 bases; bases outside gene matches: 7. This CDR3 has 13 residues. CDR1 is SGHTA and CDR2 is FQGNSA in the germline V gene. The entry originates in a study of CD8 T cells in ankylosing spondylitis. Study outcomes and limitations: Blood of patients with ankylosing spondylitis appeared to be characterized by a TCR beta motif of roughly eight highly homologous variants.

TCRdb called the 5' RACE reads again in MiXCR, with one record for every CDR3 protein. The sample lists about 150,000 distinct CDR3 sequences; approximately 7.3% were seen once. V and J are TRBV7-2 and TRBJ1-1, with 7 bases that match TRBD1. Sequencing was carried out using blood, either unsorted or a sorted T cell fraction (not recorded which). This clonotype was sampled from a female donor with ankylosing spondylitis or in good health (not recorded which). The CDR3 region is CASSPGTAFEAFF. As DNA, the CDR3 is TGTGCCAGCAGCCCCGGGACAGCCTTTGAAGCTTTCTTT.